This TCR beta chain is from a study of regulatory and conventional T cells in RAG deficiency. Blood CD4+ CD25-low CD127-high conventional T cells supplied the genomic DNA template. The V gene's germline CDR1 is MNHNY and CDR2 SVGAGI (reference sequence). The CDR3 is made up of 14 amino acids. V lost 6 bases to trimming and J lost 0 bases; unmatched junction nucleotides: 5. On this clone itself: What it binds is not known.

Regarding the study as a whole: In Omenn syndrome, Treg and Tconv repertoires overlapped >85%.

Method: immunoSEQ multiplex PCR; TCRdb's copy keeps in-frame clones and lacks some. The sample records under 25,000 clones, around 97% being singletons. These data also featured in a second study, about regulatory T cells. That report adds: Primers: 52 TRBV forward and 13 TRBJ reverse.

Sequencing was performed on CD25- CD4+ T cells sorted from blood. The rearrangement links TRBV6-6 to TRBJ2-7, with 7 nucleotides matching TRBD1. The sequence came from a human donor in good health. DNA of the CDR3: TGTGCCAGCAGCAACAGGGGAAGCTCCTACGAGCAGTACTTC. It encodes CASSNRGSSYEQYF.